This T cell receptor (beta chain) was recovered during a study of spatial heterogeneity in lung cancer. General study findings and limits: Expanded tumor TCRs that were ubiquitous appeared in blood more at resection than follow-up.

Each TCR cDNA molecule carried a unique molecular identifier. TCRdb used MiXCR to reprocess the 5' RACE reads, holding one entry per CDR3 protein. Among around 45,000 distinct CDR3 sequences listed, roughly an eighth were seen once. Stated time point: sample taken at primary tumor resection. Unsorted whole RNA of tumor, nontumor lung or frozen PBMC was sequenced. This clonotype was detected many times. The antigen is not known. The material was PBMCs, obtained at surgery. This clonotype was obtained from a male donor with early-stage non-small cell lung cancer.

CDR3 in amino acids: CASSQGHRTEAFF. Here the CDR3 DNA reads TGCGCCAGCAGCCAAGGGCATCGGACTGAAGCTTTCTTT. The gene calls are TRBV4-3 and TRBJ1-1, with D unresolved. The V and J ends lost 1 base and 5 bases respectively, with 8 bases between them. The length of the CDR3 is 13 residues. CDR1 is LGHNA, CDR2 YSLEER, per germline.